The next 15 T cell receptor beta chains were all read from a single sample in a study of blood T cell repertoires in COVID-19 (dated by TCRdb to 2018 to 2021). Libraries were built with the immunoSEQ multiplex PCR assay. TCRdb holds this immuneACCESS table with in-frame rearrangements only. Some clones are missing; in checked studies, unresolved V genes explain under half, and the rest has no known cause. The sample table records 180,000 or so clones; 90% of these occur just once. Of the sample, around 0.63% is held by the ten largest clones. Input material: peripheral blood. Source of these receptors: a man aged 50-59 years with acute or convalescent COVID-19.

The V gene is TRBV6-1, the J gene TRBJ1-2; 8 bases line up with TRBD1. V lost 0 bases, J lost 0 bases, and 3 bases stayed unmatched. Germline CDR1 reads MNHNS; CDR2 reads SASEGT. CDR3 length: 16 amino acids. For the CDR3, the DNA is TGTGCCAGCAGTGAAGCGCTGGACAGGGCTAACTATGGCTACACCTTC. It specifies CASSEALDRANYGYTF.

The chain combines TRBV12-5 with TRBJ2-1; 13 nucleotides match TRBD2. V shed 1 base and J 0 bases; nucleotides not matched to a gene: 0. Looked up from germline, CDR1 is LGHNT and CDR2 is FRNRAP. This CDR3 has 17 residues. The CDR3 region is CASGLGTSGSSYNEQFF. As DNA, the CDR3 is TGTGCTAGTGGTTTGGGGACTAGCGGGAGCTCCTACAATGAGCAGTTCTTC.

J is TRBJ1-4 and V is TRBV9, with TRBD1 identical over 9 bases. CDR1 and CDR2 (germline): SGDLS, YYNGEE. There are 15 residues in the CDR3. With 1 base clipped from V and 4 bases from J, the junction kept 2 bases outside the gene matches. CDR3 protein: CASSVKDRGNEKLFF. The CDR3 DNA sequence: TGTGCCAGCAGCGTAAAGGACAGGGGTAATGAAAAACTGTTTTTT.

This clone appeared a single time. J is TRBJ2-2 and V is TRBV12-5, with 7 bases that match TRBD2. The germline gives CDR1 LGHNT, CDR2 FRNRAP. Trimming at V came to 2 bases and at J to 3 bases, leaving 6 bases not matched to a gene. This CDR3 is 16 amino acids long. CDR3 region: CASGLSAGSYTGELFF. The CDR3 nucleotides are TGTGCTAGTGGTTTGTCAGCGGGGTCATACACCGGGGAGCTGTTTTTT.

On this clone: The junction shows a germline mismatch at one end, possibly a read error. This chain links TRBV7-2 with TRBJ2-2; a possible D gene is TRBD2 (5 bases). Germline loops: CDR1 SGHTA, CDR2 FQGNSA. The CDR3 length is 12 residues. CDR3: CASSAYTGELFF. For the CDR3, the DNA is TGTGCCAGCAGCGCCTACACCGGGGAACTGTTTTTT.

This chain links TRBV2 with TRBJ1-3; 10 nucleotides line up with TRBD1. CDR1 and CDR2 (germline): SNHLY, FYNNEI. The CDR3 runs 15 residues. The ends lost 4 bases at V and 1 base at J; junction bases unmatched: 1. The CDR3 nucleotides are TGTGCCAGCAGTGGGACAGGGGGTTCTGGAAACACCATATATTTT. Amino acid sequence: CASSGTGGSGNTIYF.

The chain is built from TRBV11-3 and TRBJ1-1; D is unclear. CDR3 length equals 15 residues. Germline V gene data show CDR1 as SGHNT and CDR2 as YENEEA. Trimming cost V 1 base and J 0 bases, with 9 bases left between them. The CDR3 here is CASSLGGPMNTEAFF. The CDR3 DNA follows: TGTGCCAGCAGCTTAGGAGGTCCCATGAACACTGAAGCTTTCTTT.

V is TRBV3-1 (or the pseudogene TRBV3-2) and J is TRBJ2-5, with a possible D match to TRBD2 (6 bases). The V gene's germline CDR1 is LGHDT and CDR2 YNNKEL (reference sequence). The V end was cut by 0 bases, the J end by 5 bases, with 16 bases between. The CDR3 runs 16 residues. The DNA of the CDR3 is TGTGCCAGCAGCCAAGATGGGGCGGGCGCGGGGGAGACCCAGTACTTC. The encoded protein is CASSQDGAGAGETQYF.

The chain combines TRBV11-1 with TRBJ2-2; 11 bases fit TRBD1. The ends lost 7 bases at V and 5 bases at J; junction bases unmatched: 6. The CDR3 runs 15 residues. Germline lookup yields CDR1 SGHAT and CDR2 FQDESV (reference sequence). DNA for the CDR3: TGTGCCAGCAACGCCGGGACAGGGGGTACCGGGGAGCTGTTTTTT. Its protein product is CASNAGTGGTGELFF.

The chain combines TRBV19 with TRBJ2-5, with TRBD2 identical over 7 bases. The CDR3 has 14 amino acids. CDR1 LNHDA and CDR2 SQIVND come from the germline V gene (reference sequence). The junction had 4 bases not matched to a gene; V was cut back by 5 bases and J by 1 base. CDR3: CASSQTSAQETQYF. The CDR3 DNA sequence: TGTGCCAGTAGTCAAACTAGCGCCCAAGAGACCCAGTACTTC.

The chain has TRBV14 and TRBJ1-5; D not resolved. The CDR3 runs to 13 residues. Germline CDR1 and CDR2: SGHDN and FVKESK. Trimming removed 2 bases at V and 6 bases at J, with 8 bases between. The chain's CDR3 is CASSQQEGQPQHF. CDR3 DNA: TGTGCCAGCAGCCAACAGGAGGGTCAGCCCCAGCATTTT.

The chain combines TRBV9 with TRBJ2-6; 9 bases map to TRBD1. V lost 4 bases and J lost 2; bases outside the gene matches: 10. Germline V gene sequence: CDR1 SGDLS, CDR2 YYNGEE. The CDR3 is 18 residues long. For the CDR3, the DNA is TGTGCCAGCAGCACCGGGACAGGGCGCTTCACTGGGGCCAACGTCCTGACTTTC. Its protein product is CASSTGTGRFTGANVLTF.

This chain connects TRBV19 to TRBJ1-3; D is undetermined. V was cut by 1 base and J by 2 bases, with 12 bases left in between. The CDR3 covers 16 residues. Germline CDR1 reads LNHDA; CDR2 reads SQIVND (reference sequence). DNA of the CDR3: TGTGCCAGTAGTATAGTCGGCAATCGGGCTGGAAACACCATATATTTT. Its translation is CASSIVGNRAGNTIYF.

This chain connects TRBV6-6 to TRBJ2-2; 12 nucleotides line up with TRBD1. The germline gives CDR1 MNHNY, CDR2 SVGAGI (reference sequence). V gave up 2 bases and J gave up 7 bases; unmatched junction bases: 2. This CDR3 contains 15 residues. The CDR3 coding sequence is TGTGCCAGCAGTTACGGGACAGGGGGCGTCGGGGAGCTGTTTTTT. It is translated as CASSYGTGGVGELFF.

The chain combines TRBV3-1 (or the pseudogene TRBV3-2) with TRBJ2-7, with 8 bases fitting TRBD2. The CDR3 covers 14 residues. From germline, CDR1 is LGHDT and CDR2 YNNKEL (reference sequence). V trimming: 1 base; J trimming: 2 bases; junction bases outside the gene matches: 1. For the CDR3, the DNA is TGTGCCAGCAGCCAAGGGCGGGAGGCCTACGAGCAGTACTTC. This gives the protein CASSQGREAYEQYF.